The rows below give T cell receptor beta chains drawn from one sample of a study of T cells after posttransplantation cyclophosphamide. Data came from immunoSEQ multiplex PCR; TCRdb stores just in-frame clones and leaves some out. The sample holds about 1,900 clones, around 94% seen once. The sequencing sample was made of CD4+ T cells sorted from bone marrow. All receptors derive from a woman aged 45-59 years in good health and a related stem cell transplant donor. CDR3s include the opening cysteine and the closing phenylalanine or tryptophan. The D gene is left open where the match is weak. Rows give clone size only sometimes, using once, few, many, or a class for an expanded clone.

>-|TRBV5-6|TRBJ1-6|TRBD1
CASRFGRTGSSYNSPLHF
TGTGCCAGCAGATTCGGTAGGACAGGGAGCTCCTATAATTCACCCCTCCACTTT
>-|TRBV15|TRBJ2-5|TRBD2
CATSRGRWTSGGGQETQYF
TGTGCCACCAGCAGAGGGAGATGGACTAGCGGGGGGGGTCAAGAGACCCAGTACTTC
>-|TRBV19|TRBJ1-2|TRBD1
CASSTGGAGGYTF
TGTGCCAGTAGCACAGGGGGCGCGGGGGGCTACACCTTC
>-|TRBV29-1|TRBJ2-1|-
CSVEVPRGNEQFF
TGCAGCGTTGAAGTCCCCAGGGGTAATGAGCAGTTCTTC
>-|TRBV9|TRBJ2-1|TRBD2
CASSVGAVAGMSYNEQFF
TGTGCCAGCAGCGTAGGTGCGGTAGCGGGAATGAGCTACAATGAGCAGTTCTTC
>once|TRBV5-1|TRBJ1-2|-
CASSLRDYSRSNYGYTF
TGCGCCAGCAGCTTGCGGGATTACTCGAGGTCTAACTATGGCTACACCTTC
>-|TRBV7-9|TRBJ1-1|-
CASSLRVGEGPTNTEAFF
TGTGCCAGCAGCTTAAGGGTCGGGGAGGGACCAACGAACACTGAAGCTTTCTTT
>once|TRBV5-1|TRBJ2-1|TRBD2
CASSLPSGRRGEQFF
TGCGCCAGCAGCTTGCCTAGCGGGAGACGAGGTGAGCAGTTCTTC
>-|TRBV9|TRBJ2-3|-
CASSFGQQDTQYF
TGTGCCAGCAGCTTTGGACAACAAGATACGCAGTATTTT
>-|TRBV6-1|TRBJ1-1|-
CASSATGGPGREAFF
TGTGCCAGCAGTGCTACCGGGGGTCCGGGGAGGGAAGCTTTCTTT
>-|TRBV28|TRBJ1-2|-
CASSPPGGQEDYGYTF
TGTGCCAGCAGCCCCCCAGGCGGGCAGGAAGACTATGGCTACACCTTC
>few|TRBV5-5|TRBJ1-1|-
CASSLGVGVGTEAFF
TGTGCCAGCAGCTTGGGTGTAGGGGTCGGTACTGAAGCTTTCTTT
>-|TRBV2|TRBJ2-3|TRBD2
CASSGTSGSTDTQYF
TGTGCCAGCAGCGGGACTAGCGGTAGCACAGATACGCAGTATTTT
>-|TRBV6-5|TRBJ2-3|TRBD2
CASSYSMGEGLDTQYF
TGTGCCAGCAGTTACTCGATGGGGGAGGGCCTTGATACGCAGTATTTT
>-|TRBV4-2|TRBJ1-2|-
CASSQDRGRGGDGYTF
TGTGCCAGCAGCCAAGATCGGGGACGTGGGGGGGATGGCTACACCTTC
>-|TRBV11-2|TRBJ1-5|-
CASSLGLGQPQHF
TGTGCCAGCAGCTTAGGACTCGGTCAGCCCCAGCATTTT
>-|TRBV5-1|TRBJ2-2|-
CASSLVIPANTGELFF
TGCGCCAGCAGCTTGGTAATTCCCGCGAACACCGGGGAGCTGTTTTTT
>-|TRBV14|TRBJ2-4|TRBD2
CASSQGGLAWTKNIQYF
TGTGCCAGCAGCCAAGGGGGACTAGCATGGACCAAAAACATTCAGTACTTC
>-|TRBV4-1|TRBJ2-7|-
CASSQDHSWGLSYEQYF
TGCGCCAGCAGCCAAGATCATTCCTGGGGACTCTCCTACGAGCAGTACTTC
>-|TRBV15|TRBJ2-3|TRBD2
CATSRDPSGGRTDTQYF
TGTGCCACCAGCAGAGACCCTAGCGGGGGGCGGACAGATACGCAGTATTTT
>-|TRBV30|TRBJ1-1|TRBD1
CAWRGGQGLTEAFF
TGTGCCTGGAGGGGGGGACAGGGTTTAACTGAAGCTTTCTTT
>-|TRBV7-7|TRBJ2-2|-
CASSLSLQRTGELFF
TGTGCTAGCAGCTTATCACTCCAGCGTACCGGGGAGCTGTTTTTT
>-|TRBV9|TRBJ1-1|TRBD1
CASSTRTGGPLGTEAFF
TGTGCCAGCAGCACCCGGACAGGGGGCCCTTTAGGGACTGAAGCTTTCTTT
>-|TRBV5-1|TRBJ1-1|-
CASSVIGANTEAFF
TGCGCCAGCAGCGTCATTGGAGCGAACACTGAAGCTTTCTTT
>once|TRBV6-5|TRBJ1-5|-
CASSSGRDNQPQHF
TGTGCCAGCAGTTCCGGACGGGACAATCAGCCCCAGCATTTT
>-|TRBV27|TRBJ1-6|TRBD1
CASSPRSQGGPKNSPLHF
TGTGCCAGCAGTCCCCGGTCACAGGGGGGCCCAAAAAATTCACCCCTCCACTTT
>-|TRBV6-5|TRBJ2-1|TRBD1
CASSDTGEYGNEQFF
TGTGCCAGCAGCGATACAGGGGAATATGGGAATGAGCAGTTCTTC
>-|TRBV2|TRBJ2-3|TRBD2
CASSQRGGQGTDTQYF
TGTGCCAGCTCCCAGCGGGGGGGCCAAGGGACAGATACGCAGTATTTT
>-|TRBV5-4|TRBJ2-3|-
CASSLPWPAVSSDTQYF
TGTGCCAGCAGTCTTCCCTGGCCAGCGGTTTCTTCGGACACGCAGTATTTT
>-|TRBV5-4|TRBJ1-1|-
CASSFFWGESTEAFF
TGTGCCAGCAGCTTCTTTTGGGGGGAGAGCACTGAAGCTTTCTTT
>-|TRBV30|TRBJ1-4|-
CAWSVWSQSNEKLFF
TGTGCCTGGAGTGTATGGTCGCAGTCTAATGAAAAACTGTTTTTT
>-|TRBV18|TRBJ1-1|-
CASSPLDQNTEAFF
TGTGCCAGCTCACCCCTAGACCAGAACACTGAAGCTTTCTTT
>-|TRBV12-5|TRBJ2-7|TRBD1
CASGLVKLGQGNYEQYF
TGTGCTAGTGGTTTGGTAAAATTGGGACAGGGAAACTACGAGCAGTACTTC
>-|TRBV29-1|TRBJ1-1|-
CSVPTGGQPNTEAFF
TGCAGCGTACCGACGGGGGGCCAGCCTAACACTGAAGCTTTCTTT
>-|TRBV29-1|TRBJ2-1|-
CSVRISGGWNEQFF
TGCAGCGTCCGCATTTCGGGTGGGTGGAATGAGCAGTTCTTC
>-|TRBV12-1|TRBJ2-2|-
CASSSGQGAKTGELFF
TGTGCCAGCAGCTCCGGACAGGGGGCGAAGACCGGGGAGCTGTTTTTT
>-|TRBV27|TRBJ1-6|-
CASKGEPHEDSPLHF
TGTGCCAGCAAAGGGGAACCCCATGAGGATTCACCCCTCCACTTT
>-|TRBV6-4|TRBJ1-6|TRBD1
CASSEGQAVTSPLHF
TGTGCCAGCAGTGAGGGACAGGCCGTTACTTCACCCCTCCACTTT
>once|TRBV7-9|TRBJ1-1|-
CASSPSTGFSEAFF
TGTGCCAGCAGCCCATCGACAGGTTTTTCTGAAGCTTTCTTT
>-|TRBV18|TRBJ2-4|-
CASSPWGVLAKNIQYF
TGTGCCAGCTCACCATGGGGGGTCCTAGCCAAAAACATTCAGTACTTC
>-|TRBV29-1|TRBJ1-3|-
CSVGGTGSGNTIYF
TGCAGCGTTGGGGGCACGGGCTCTGGAAACACCATATATTTT
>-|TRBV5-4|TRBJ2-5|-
CASGPDSQETQYF
TGTGCCAGCGGGCCCGACAGCCAGGAGACCCAGTACTTC
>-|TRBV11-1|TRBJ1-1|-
CASSRVRGNTEAFF
TGTGCCAGCAGCCGAGTCAGGGGGAACACTGAAGCTTTCTTT
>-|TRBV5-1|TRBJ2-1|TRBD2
CASSMGLAAANEQFF
TGCGCCAGCAGCATGGGACTAGCGGCCGCCAATGAGCAGTTCTTC
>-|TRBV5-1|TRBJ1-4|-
CASSLWGPANEKLFF
TGCGCCAGCAGCTTGTGGGGGCCGGCTAATGAAAAACTGTTTTTT
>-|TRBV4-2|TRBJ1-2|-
CASSQDSRSRGYGYTF
TGTGCCAGCAGCCAAGATAGTCGGTCGAGAGGCTATGGCTACACCTTC
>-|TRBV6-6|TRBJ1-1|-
CASSPNRVDTEAFF
TGTGCCAGCAGCCCTAACAGGGTTGACACTGAAGCTTTCTTT
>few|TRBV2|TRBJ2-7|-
CASSVRQGYEQYF
TGTGCCAGCAGTGTAAGGCAGGGGTACGAGCAGTACTTC